This T cell receptor beta chain emerged from a study of human T cells and chemical hapten exposure. Across the whole study: The use of 2% DPC on around 2 cm by around 2 cm of upper inner arm skin constituted sensitization. Patients, a majority of them female, were diagnosed with alopecia areata, totalis or universalis. General observations from the study: With DPC sensitization, TCRs exceeding 1 in 1000 frequency showed no change.

Indicated time point: patch test 1, 2 weeks after DPC sensitization. Treatment of the sample: therapeutic diphenylcyclopropenone sensitization with weekly scalp DPC. The library tagged each cDNA molecule with unique molecular identifiers. In TCRdb, the RACE reads were re-called with MiXCR into one record per CDR3 protein. This sample has roughly 380,000 distinct CDR3 sequences; approximately 5.1% occur once, and the top ten carry about 2.2%. The V gene's germline CDR1 is SGHTA and CDR2 FQGNSA. CDR3 length: 14 amino acids. Trimming cost V 1 base and J 4 bases, with 9 bases left between them. This clonotype was recorded at least ten times. Its cognate antigen is unknown.

This sequence originates from a woman aged 50 to 60 with alopecia areata. Some clones in this sample may be carry-over from other donors' samples. The rearrangement joins TRBV7-2 to TRBJ2-3; D call uncertain. Sequencing was performed on whole blood, taken in connection with sensitization to the hapten diphenylcyclopropenone (DPC). This CDR3 reads CASSLDDTADTQYF. As DNA, the CDR3 is TGTGCCAGCAGCTTAGACGATACTGCAGATACGCAGTATTTT.